These 8 T cell receptor beta chains came from one sample sequenced in a study of blood T cell repertoires in COVID-19. The table came from immunoSEQ multiplex PCR; TCRdb's copy has only in-frame clones and leaves some out. The table has 130,000 to 150,000 clones, 81% seen once. Sequenced sample: peripheral blood. These receptors were obtained from a human donor with acute or convalescent COVID-19. The donor label of this sample is uncertain.

Notes on this clone: This sample also contains other DNA sequences that code for the same CDR3. DNA for the CDR3: TGTGCCAGCTCACCACGACAGGGGGATACCGGGGAGCTGTTTTTT. The encoded protein is CASSPRQGDTGELFF. The chain joins TRBV18 to TRBJ2-2; 9 bases align to TRBD1. This CDR3 is 15 amino acids long. The germline V gene has CDR1 KGHSH and CDR2 LQKENI. The J segment lost 5 bases and the V segment lost 1 base, leaving 2 bases of the junction unmatched.

This clone has a handful of counts. The CDR3 loop is CASSLLKNRGKLFF. The CDR3 DNA reads TGTGCCAGCAGCCTACTTAAAAACCGTGGAAAACTGTTTTTT. V gene TRBV11-2 combines with J gene TRBJ1-4; D ambiguous. The CDR3 spans 14 residues. Trimming removed 5 bases at V and 10 bases at J, with 17 bases between. CDR1 and CDR2 from the germline V gene are SGHAT and FQNNGV.

The chain links TRBV5-1 to TRBJ2-7; 12 nucleotides align to TRBD1. Germline CDR1 SGHRS, CDR2 YFSETQ. The CDR3 sequence is 15 residues long. The J segment lost 5 bases and the V segment lost 4 bases, leaving 7 bases of the junction unmatched. CDR3 residues: CASSRAGTGGDEQYF. In nucleotides, the CDR3 is TGCGCCAGCAGCCGAGCCGGGACAGGGGGCGACGAGCAGTACTTC.

This clone was found a few times. The chain carries TRBV11-3 and TRBJ2-5; D gene ambiguous. The CDR3 has 13 residues. The V end lost 1 base, the J end lost 6 bases, and 9 bases lay between the germline ends. Germline CDR1 SGHNT, CDR2 YENEEA. CDR3 nucleotides: TGTGCCAGCAGCTTAGGCGGTCTAAAGACCCAGTACTTC. Its protein product is CASSLGGLKTQYF.

The table lists this clone with a count of one. The chain carries TRBV24-1 and TRBJ2-2, with TRBD1 matching 8 bases. Per germline, CDR1 KGHDR and CDR2 SFDVKD. The V segment lost 0 bases and the J segment 6 bases; nucleotides outside the gene matches: 5. The CDR3 covers 16 residues. CDR3 bases: TGTGCCACCAGTGATTTGCTACAGGGGGGAGCCGGGGAGCTGTTTTTT. It encodes CATSDLLQGGAGELFF.

The V call is TRBV7-3, the J call TRBJ1-1; possible D gene TRBD1, 6 bases. Between the trimmed V and J ends, which lost 5 bases and 1 base, there was a span of 14 bases. The V gene's germline CDR1 is SGHTA and CDR2 FQGTGA. This CDR3 comprises 15 residues. CDR3 bases: TGTGCCAGCAGCCAAGTGGGACAAGCGAACACTGAAGCTTTCTTT. It specifies CASSQVGQANTEAFF.

A single count supports this clone. The CDR3 loop is CASSEMRTGPQHF. The CDR3 nucleotides read TGTGCCAGCAGTGAAATGCGGACAGGGCCCCAGCATTTT. The chain employs TRBV6-1 and TRBJ1-5; 7 bases agree with TRBD1. The CDR3 sequence is 13 residues long. Germline V gene lookup returns CDR1 MNHNS and CDR2 SASEGT. The V gene end was trimmed by 2 bases and the J gene end by 9 bases; junction bases not matched to a gene: 4.

J is TRBJ1-4 and V is TRBV30; possible D gene TRBD1, 6 bases. This CDR3 has 16 amino acids. V lost 3 bases and J lost 5, with 19 bases in between. Germline values: CDR1 GTSNPN, CDR2 SVGIG (reference sequence). CDR3 amino acids: CAWSPEGVPLNEKLFF. CDR3 coding DNA: TGTGCCTGGAGCCCAGAGGGGGTACCATTAAATGAAAAACTGTTTTTT.